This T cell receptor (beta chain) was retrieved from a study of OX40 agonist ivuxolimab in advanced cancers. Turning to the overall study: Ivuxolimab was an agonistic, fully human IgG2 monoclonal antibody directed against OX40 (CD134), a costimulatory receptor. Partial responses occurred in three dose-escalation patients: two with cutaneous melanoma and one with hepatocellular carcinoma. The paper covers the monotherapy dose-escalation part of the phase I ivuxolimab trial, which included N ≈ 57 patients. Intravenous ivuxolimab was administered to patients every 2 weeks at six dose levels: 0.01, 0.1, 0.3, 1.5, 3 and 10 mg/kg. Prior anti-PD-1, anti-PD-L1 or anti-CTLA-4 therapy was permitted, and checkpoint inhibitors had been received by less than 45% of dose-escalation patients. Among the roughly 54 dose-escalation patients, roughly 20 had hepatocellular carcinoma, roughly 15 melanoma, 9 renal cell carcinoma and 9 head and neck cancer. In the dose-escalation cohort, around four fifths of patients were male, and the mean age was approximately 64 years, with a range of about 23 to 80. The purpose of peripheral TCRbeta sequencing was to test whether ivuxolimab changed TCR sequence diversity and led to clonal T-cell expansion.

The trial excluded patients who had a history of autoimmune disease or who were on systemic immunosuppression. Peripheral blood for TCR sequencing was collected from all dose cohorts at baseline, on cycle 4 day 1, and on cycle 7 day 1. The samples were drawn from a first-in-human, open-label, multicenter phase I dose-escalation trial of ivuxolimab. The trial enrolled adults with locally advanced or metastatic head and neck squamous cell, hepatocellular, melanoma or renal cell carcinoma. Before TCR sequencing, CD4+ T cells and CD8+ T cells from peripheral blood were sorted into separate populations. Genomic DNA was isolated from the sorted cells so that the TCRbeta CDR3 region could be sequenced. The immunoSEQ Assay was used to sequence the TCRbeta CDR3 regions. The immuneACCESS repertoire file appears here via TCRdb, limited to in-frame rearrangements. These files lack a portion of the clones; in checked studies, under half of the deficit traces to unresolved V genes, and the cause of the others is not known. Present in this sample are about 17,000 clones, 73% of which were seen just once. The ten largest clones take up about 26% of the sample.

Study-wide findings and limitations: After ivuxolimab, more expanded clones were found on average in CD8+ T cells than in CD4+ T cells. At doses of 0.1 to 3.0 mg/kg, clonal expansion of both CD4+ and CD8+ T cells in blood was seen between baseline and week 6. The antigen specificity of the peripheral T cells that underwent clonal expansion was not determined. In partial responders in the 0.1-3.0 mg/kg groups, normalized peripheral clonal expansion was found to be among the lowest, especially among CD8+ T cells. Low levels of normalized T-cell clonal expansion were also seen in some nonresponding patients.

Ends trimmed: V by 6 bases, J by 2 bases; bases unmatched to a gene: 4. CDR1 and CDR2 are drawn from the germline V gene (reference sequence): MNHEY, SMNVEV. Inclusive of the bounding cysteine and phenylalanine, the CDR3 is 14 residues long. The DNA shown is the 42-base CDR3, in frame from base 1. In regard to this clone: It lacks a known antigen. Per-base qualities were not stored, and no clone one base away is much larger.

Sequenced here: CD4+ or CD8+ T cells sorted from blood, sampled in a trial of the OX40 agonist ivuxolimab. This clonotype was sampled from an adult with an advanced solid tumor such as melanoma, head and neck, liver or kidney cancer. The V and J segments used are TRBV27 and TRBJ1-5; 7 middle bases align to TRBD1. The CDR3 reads CASRVTGGNQPQHF. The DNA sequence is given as TGTGCCAGCAGAGTCACAGGGGGCAATCAGCCCCAGCATTTT.